This TCR beta chain was identified in a study of cytomegalovirus exposure and HLA in healthy donors. Notes on the study in general: The study labeled around 160 TCR beta chains cytomegalovirus-associated. Reports indicated that the classifier achieved high specificity and sensitivity in diagnosing cytomegalovirus status.

The primer mix had 60 Vbeta and 13 Jbeta primers. In the source study's methods: As a later analysis found, there were about 80 million unique TCR beta chains, of which roughly 11 million were shared. Method: immunoSEQ multiplex PCR; TCRdb's copy keeps in-frame clones and lacks some. V and J calls and clone size are as listed in that table; D and trimming were resolved from the DNA. The data show 180,000 or so clones, less than 85% seen once. This clone was seen only once. Antigen: not known. The receptor was isolated from a male donor in good health and CMV-seronegative. Material: PBMCs.

The CDR3 DNA reads TGTGCCAGCAGCGTAGGCCTGTCAGCAACTAATGAAAAACTGTTTTTT. This gives the protein CASSVGLSATNEKLFF. The genes are TRBV9 and TRBJ1-4, with D hard to call. Trimming removed 0 bases at V and 0 bases at J, with 9 bases between. Germline CDR1 reads SGDLS; CDR2 reads YYNGEE. This CDR3 is built from 16 residues.